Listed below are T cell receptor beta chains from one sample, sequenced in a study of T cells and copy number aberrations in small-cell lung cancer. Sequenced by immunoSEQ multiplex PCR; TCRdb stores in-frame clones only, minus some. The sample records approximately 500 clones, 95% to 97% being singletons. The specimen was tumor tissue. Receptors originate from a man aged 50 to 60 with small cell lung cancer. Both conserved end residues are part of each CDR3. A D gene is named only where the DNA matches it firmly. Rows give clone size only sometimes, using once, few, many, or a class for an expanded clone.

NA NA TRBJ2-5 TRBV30 TGTGCCTGGAGTGCCGGGAGTTTCCAAGAGACCCAGTACTTC CAWSAGSFQETQYF
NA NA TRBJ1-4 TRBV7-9 TGTGCCAGCAGCTTAAGCGAAAAACTGTTTTTT CASSLSEKLFF
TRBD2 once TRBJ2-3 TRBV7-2 TGTGCCAGCAGCCTTGGACTAGAAACAGATACGCAGTATTTT CASSLGLETDTQYF
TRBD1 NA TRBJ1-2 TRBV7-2 TGTGCCAGCAGTCTTACCGGGACAGGGACTCGTAACTATGGCTACACCTTC CASSLTGTGTRNYGYTF
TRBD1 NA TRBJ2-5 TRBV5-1 TGCGCCAGCAGCCAGGGACAGGCCGGAGGAGAGACCCAGTACTTC CASSQGQAGGETQYF
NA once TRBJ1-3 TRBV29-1 TGCAGCGTTGTGAGGGGGGGAAACACCATATATTTT CSVVRGGNTIYF
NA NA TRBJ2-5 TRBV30 TGTGCCTGGAGTGCCGGTGGGCAAGAGACCCAGTACTTC CAWSAGGQETQYF
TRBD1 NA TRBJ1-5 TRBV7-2 TGTGCCAGCAGCCGGATGACAGGGCAGCCCCAGCATTTT CASSRMTGQPQHF
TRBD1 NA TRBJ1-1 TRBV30 TGTGCCTGGAGAGGGGACAGGGGGCAAAGTGAAGCTTTCTTT CAWRGDRGQSEAFF
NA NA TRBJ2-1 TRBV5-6 TGTGCCAGCAGCTCGGACTTTGAAACTGAGCAGTTCTTC CASSSDFETEQFF
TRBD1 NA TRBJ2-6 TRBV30 TGTGCCTGGAGTGTTCAGGGGGCCGGTGGGGCCAACGTCCTGACTTTC CAWSVQGAGGANVLTF
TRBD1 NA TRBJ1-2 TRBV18 TGTGCCAGCTCACCGGACAGGCAGGGCTACACCTTC CASSPDRQGYTF
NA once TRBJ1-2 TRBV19 TGTGCCAGTAGGGGCGCGGATGGCTACACCTTC CASRGADGYTF
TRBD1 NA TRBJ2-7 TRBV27 TGTGCCAGCAGTTCGGGGACAGCCTCCTACGAGCAGTACTTC CASSSGTASYEQYF
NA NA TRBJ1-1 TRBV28 TGTGCCAGCCCCGGACGGGGGAACACTGAAGCTTTCTTT CASPGRGNTEAFF
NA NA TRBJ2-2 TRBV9 TGTGCCAGCAGCGCCGACAGGCTCACCGGGGAGCTGTTTTTT CASSADRLTGELFF
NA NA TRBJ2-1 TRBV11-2 TGTGCCAGTCTTGCGGGACAGTACAATGAGCAGTTCTTC CASLAGQYNEQFF
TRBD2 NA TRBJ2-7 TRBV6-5 TGTGCCAGCAGTAGGGACTACTCCTACGAGCAGTACTTC CASSRDYSYEQYF
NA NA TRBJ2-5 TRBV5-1 TGCGCCAGCAGCTTGGCAGAAGAGACCCAGTACTTC CASSLAEETQYF
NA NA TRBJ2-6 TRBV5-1 TGCGCCAGCAGCTTGGATCCCGGCTCTGGGGCCAACGTCCTGACTTTC CASSLDPGSGANVLTF
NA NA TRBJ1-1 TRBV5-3 TGTGCCAGAAGCTCACGGGGTTTT CARSSRGF
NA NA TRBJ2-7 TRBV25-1 TGTGCCAGCTCGGACAGAGTCGAGCAGTACTTC CASSDRVEQYF
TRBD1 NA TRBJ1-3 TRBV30 TGTGCCTGGACAACAGGGGTAACTGGAAACACCATATATTTT CAWTTGVTGNTIYF
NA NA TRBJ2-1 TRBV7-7 TGTGCTAGCAGCTTAGGGGTACCAGCGGAGGAGCAGTTCTTC CASSLGVPAEEQFF
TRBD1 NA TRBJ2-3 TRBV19 TGTGCCAGTAGCCCGGGACAGTTCTTAGATACGCAGTATTTT CASSPGQFLDTQYF
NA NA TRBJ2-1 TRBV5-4 TGTGCCAGCAGCTCACTTAGCGAGGATTCCTACAATGAGCAGTTCTTC CASSSLSEDSYNEQFF
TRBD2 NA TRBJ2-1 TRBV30 TGTGCCTGGCTCCCTAGCGGTAGCTCCTACAATGAGCAGTTCTTC CAWLPSGSSYNEQFF
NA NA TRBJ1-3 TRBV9 TGTGCCAGCAGCCCAGCTGGGGGAATTCTCGGAAACACCATATATTTT CASSPAGGILGNTIYF
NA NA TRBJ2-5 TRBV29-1 TGCAGCTCCCCACAGGGAGAGACCCAGTACTTC CSSPQGETQYF
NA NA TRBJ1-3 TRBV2 TGTGCCAGCAGTGTTGATATAGGGGTCTCGGGAAACACCATATATTTT CASSVDIGVSGNTIYF
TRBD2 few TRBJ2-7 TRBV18 TGTGCCAGCTCACGGACAGGGGGGACTAGCGGGACCCTGAGCTCCTACGAGCAGTACTTC CASSRTGGTSGTLSSYEQYF
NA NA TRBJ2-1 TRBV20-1 TGCAGTGCCGCAGGGGATGAGCAGTTCTTC CSAAGDEQFF
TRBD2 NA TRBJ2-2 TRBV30 TGTGCCTGGAGTCCCGGGAGGTTGGTCACCGGGGAGCTGTTTTTT CAWSPGRLVTGELFF
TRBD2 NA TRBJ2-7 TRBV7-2 TGTGCCAGCAGCGCACTAGCGGGAGGGATGTACAAGCAGTACTTC CASSALAGGMYKQYF
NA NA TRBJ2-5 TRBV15 TGTGCCACCAGCACAGGAACCCAAGAGACCCAGTACTTC CATSTGTQETQYF
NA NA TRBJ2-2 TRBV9 TGTGCCAGCAGCCCAAACACCGGGGAGCTGTTTTTT CASSPNTGELFF
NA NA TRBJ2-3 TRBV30 TGTGCCTGGAGAGGTGTTAGACCTTTCACAGATACGCAGTATTTT CAWRGVRPFTDTQYF
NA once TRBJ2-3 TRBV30 TGTGCCTGGAGGAGGGACATCTCAGATACGCAGTATTTT CAWRRDISDTQYF
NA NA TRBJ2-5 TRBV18 TGTGCCAGCTCCCATAACAGGGTTGACGGGGAGACCCAGTACTTC CASSHNRVDGETQYF